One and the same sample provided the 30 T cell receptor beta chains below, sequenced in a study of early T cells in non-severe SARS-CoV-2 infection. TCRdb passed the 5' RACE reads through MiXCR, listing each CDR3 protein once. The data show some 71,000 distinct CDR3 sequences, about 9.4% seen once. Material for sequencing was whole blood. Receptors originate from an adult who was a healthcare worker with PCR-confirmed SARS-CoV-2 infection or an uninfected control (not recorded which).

CDR3 loop: CASSAGMSDTQYF. DNA for the CDR3: TGTGCCAGCAGTGCAGGGATGTCAGATACGCAGTATTTT. This chain joins TRBV5-8 and TRBJ2-3; perhaps TRBD1 as D (5 bases). Trimming stripped 5 bases from V and 4 bases from J, with 11 bases between. From germline, CDR1 is SGHTS and CDR2 YDEGEE. This CDR3 has 13 residues. The full variable domain, its missing parts supplied by reference TRBV5-8 and TRBJ2-3, is EAGVTQSPTHLIKTRGQQATLRCSPISGHTSVYWYQQALGLGLQFLLWYDEGEERNRGNFPPRFSGRQFPNYSSELNVNALELEDSALYLCASSAGMSDTQYFGPGTRLTVL.

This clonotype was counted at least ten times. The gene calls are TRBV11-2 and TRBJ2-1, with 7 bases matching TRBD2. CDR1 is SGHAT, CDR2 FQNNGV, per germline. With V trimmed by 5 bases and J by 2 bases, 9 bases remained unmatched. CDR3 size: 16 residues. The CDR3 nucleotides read TGTGCCAGCAGCAGTACTAGCGATCCTCCCTACAATGAGCAGTTCTTC. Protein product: CASSSTSDPPYNEQFF.

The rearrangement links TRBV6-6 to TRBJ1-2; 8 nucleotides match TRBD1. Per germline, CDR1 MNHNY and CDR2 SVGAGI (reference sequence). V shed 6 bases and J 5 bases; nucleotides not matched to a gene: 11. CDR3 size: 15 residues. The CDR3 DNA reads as TGTGCCAGCAGGCCCGACAGGGGAAATTCTTATGGCTACACCTTC. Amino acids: CASRPDRGNSYGYTF.

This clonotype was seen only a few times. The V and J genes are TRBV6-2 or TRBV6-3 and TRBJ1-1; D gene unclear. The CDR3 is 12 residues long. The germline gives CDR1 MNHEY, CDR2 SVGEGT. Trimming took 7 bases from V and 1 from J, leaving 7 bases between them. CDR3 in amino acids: CASTRTNTEAFF. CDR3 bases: TGTGCCAGCACCCGTACGAACACTGAAGCTTTCTTT.

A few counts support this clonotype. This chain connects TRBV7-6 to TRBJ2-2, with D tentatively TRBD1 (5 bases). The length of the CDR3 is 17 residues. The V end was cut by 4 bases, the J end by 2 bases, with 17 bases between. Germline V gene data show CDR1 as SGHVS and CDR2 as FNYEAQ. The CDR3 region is CASSSLGELFNTGELFF. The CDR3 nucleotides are TGTGCCAGCAGCTCCTTAGGGGAACTATTTAACACCGGGGAGCTGTTTTTT.

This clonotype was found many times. Here the CDR3 DNA reads TGTGCCAGCAGCCGCCGAGGGGGGAGGCTTAATGAGCAGTTCTTC. Its translation is CASSRRGGRLNEQFF. The chain carries TRBV7-9 and TRBJ2-1; D is possibly TRBD1 or TRBD2 (6 bases each). The V gene's germline CDR1 is SEHNR and CDR2 FQNEAQ (reference sequence). The V end was cut by 5 bases, the J end by 7 bases, with 18 bases between. This CDR3 is built from 15 residues.

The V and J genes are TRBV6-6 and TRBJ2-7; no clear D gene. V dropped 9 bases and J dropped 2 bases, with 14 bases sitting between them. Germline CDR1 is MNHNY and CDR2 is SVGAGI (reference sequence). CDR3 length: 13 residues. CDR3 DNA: TGTGCCAGTAGGACGGCTAGTACCTACGAGCAGTACTTC. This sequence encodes CASRTASTYEQYF.

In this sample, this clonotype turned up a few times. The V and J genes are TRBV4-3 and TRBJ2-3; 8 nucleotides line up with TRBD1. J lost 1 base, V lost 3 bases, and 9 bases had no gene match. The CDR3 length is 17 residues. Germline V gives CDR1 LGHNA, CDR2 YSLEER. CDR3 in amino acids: CASSHLRGRGGTDTQYF. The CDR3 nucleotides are TGCGCCAGCAGCCACCTCAGGGGGCGAGGAGGCACAGATACGCAGTATTTT.

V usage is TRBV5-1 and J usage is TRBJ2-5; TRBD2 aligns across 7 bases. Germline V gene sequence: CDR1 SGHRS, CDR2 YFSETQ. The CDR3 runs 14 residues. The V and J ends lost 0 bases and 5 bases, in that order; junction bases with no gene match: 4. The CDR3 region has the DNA TGCGCCAGCAGCTTGGTGCGGGAGCGGGAGACCCAGTACTTC. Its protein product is CASSLVRERETQYF. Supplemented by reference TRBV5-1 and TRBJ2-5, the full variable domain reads KAGVTQTPRYLIKTRGQQVTLSCSPISGHRSVSWYQQTPGQGLQFLFEYFSETQRNKGNFPGRFSGRQFSNSRSEMNVSTLELGDSALYLCASSLVRERETQYFGPGTRLLVL.

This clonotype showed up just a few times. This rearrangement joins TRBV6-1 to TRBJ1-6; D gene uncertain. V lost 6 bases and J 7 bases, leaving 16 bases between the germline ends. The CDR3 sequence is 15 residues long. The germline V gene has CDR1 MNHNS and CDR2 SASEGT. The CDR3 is CASSSSREGNSPLHF. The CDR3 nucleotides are TGTGCCAGCAGCTCGAGCCGGGAGGGCAATTCACCCCTCCACTTT.

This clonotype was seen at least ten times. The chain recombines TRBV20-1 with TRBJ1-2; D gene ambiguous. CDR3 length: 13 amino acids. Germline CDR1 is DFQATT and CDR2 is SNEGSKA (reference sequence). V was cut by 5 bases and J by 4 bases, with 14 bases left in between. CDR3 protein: CSAPIITSYGYTF. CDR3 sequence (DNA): TGCAGTGCTCCCATCATAACGAGCTATGGCTACACCTTC.

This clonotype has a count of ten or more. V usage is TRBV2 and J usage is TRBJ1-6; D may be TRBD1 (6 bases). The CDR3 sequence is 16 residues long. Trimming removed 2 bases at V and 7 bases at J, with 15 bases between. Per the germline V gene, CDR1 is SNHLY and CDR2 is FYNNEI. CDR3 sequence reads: CASSELLGGTNSPLHF. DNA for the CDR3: TGTGCCAGCAGTGAACTCCTGGGCGGGACAAATTCACCCCTCCACTTT. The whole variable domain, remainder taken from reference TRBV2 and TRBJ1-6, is EPEVTQTPSHQVTQMGQEVILRCVPISNHLYFYWYRQILGQKVEFLVSFYNNEISEKSEIFDDQFSVERPDGSNFTLKIRSTKLEDSAMYFCASSELLGGTNSPLHFGNGTRLTVT.

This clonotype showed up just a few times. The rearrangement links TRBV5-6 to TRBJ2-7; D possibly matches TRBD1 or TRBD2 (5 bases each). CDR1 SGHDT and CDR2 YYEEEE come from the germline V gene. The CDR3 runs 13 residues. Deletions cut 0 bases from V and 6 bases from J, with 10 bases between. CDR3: CASSLEWGSEQYF. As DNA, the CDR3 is TGTGCCAGCAGCTTGGAGTGGGGGTCCGAGCAGTACTTC. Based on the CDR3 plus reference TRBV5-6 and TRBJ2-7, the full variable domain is DAGVTQSPTHLIKTRGQQVTLRCSPKSGHDTVSWYQQALGQGPQFIFQYYEEEERQRGNFPDRFSGHQFPNYSSELNVNALLLGDSALYLCASSLEWGSEQYFGPGTRLTVT.

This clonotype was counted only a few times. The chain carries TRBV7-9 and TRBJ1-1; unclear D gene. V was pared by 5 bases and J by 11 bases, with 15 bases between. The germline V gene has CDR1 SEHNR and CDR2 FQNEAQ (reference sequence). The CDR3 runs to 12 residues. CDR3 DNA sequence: TGTGCCAGCAGCCCTAACGGGGAGGTCGCTTTCTTT. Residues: CASSPNGEVAFF.

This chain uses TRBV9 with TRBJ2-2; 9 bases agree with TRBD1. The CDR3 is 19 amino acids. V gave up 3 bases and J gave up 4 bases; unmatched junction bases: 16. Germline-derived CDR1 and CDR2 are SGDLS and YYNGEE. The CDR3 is CASSAGTGIELLVTGELFF. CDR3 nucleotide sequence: TGTGCCAGCAGCGCAGGGACAGGGATTGAGTTATTGGTCACCGGGGAGCTGTTTTTT.

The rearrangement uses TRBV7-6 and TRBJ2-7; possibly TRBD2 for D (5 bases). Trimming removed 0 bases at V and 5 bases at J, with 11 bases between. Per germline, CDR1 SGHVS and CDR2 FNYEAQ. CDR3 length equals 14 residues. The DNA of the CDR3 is TGTGCCAGCAGCTTAGCTGGGAGACGGAACGAGCAGTACTTC. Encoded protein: CASSLAGRRNEQYF.

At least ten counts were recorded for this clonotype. CDR3 DNA: TGCGCCAGCAGCTTTGGACAGGTCACCTATGCAACTAATGAAAAACTGTTTTTT. Its translation: CASSFGQVTYATNEKLFF. The chain carries TRBV5-1 and TRBJ1-4; 7 bases match TRBD1. CDR3 length: 18 residues. V trimming: 2 bases; J trimming: 0 bases; junction bases outside the gene matches: 10. Germline CDR1 is SGHRS and CDR2 is YFSETQ.

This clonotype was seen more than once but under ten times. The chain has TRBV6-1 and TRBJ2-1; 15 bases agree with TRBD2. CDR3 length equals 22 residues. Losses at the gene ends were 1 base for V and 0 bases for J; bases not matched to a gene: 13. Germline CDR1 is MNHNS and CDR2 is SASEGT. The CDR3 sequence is CASSEGDYPGLAGGISYNEQFF. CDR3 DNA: TGTGCCAGCAGTGAAGGAGATTACCCGGGACTAGCGGGGGGTATCTCCTACAATGAGCAGTTCTTC.

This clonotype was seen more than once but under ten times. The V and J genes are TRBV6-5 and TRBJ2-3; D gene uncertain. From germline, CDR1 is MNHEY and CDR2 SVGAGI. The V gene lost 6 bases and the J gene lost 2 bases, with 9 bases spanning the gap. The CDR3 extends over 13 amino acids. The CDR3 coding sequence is TGTGCCAGCAGCGCTACCTTCACAGATACGCAGTATTTT. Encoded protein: CASSATFTDTQYF.

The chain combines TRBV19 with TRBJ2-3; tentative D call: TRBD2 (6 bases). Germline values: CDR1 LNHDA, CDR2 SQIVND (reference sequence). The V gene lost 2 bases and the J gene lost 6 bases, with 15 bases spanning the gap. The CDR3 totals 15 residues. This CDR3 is CASSISGLHSDTQYF. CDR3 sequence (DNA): TGTGCCAGTAGTATATCGGGACTCCACAGTGATACGCAGTATTTT.

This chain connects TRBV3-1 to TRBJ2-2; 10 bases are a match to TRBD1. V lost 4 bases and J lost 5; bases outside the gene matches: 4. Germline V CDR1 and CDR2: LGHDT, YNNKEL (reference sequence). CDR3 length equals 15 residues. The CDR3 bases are TGTGCCAGCAGCCTTTGGACAGGGGGGACCGGGGAGCTGTTTTTT. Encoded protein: CASSLWTGGTGELFF.

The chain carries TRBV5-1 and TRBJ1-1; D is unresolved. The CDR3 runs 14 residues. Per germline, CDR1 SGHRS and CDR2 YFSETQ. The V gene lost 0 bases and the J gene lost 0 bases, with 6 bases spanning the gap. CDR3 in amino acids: CASSLEDMNTEAFF. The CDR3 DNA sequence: TGCGCCAGCAGCTTGGAAGATATGAACACTGAAGCTTTCTTT.

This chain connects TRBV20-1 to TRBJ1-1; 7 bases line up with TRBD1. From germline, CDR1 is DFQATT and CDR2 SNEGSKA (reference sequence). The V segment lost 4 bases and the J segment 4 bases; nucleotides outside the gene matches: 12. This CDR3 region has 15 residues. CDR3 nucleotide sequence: TGCAGTGCTACTCGCCCAGGGGGTCTTGGCACTGAAGCTTTCTTT. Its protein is CSATRPGGLGTEAFF.

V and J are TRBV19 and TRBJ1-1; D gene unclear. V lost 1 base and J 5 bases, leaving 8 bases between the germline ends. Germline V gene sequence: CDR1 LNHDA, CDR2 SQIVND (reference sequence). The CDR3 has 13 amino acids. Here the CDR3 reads CASSIAWETEAFF. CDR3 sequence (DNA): TGTGCCAGTAGTATAGCGTGGGAAACTGAAGCTTTCTTT.

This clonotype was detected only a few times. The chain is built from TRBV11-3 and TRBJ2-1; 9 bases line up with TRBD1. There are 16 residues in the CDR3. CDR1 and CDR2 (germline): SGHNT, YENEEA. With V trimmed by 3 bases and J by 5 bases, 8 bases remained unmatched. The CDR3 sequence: CASSLGPGQGNNEQFF. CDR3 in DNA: TGTGCCAGCAGCTTGGGGCCGGGACAGGGCAACAATGAGCAGTTCTTC.

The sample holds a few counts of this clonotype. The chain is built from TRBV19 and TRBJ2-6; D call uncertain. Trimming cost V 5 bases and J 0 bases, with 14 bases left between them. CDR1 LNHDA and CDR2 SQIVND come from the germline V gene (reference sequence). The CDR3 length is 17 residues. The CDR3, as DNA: TGTGCCAGTAGTGCCCAAAGGGTAGTCTCTGGGGCCAACGTCCTGACTTTC. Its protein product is CASSAQRVVSGANVLTF. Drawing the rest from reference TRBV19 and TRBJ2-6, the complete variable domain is DGGITQSPKYLFRKEGQNVTLSCEQNLNHDAMYWYRQDPGQGLRLIYYSQIVNDFQKGDIAEGYSVSREKKESFPLTVTSAQKNPTAFYLCASSAQRVVSGANVLTFGAGSRLTVL.

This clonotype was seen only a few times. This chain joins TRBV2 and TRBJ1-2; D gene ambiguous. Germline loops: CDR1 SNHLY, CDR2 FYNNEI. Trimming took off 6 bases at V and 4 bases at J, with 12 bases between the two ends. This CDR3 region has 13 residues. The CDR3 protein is CASRTSAIYGYTF. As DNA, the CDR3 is TGTGCCAGCAGGACAAGCGCTATCTATGGCTACACCTTC.

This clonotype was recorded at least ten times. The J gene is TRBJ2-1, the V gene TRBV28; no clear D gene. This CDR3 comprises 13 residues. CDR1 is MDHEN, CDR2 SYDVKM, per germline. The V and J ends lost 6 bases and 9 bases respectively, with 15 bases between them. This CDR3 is CASRPRTLGEQFF. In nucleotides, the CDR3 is TGTGCCAGCAGGCCCCGAACGCTGGGTGAGCAGTTCTTC. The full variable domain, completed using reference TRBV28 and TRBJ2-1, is DVKVTQSSRYLVKRTGEKVFLECVQDMDHENMFWYRQDPGLGLRLIYFSYDVKMKEKGDIPEGYSVSREKKERFSLILESASTNQTSMYLCASRPRTLGEQFFGPGTRLTVL.

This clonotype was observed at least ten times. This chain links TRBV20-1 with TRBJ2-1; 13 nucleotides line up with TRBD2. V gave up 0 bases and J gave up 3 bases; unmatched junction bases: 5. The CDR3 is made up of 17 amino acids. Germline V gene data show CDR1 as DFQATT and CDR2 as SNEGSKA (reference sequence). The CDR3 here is CSARDSTSGGGYNEQFF. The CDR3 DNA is TGCAGTGCTAGAGATAGTACTAGCGGGGGGGGCTACAATGAGCAGTTCTTC.

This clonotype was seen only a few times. The chain's CDR3 is CASSEWERGRGVGYTF. The CDR3 coding sequence is TGTGCCAGCAGTGAATGGGAGCGAGGCAGAGGGGTTGGCTACACCTTC. This chain connects TRBV25-1 to TRBJ1-2; TRBD1 is a possible D gene (5 bases). The germline CDR1 and CDR2 sequences are MGHDK and SYGVNS. V lost 1 base, J lost 7 bases, and 19 bases lay in between. This CDR3 is 16 amino acids long.